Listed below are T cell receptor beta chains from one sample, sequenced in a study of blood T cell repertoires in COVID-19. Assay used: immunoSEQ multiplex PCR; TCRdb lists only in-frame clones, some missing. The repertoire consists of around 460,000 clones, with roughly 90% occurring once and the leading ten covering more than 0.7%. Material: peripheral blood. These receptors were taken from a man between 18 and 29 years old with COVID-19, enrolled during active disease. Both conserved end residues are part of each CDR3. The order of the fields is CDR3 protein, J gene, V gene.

CDR3aa: CASSKQGMGTEAFF
j_gene: TRBJ1-1
v_gene: TRBV6-5

CDR3aa: CASSESGGYQPQHF
j_gene: TRBJ1-5
v_gene: TRBV2

CDR3aa: CASSQGNEQYF
j_gene: TRBJ2-7
v_gene: TRBV6-5

CDR3aa: CASSPPQGLTANYGYTF
j_gene: TRBJ1-2
v_gene: TRBV18

CDR3aa: CASSVGGGQPNEKLFF
j_gene: TRBJ1-4
v_gene: TRBV9

CDR3aa: CASSESTSGGAAEQYF
j_gene: TRBJ2-7
v_gene: TRBV10-1

CDR3aa: CASSLVSTGELFF
j_gene: TRBJ2-2
v_gene: TRBV7-2

CDR3aa: CASRAGGPTGELFF
j_gene: TRBJ2-2
v_gene: TRBV6-5

CDR3aa: CASSSTGNTEAFF
j_gene: TRBJ1-1
v_gene: TRBV5-1

CDR3aa: CASSLGRRGQGKRYF
j_gene: TRBJ2-3
v_gene: TRBV7-8

CDR3aa: CASSKPRRTANEQFF
j_gene: TRBJ2-1
v_gene: TRBV21-1

CDR3aa: CASSLGQGGYEQYF
j_gene: TRBJ2-7
v_gene: TRBV5-5

CDR3aa: CASRTLAGASDTQYF
j_gene: TRBJ2-3
v_gene: TRBV19

CDR3aa: CASSTTLAGGHEQYF
j_gene: TRBJ2-7
v_gene: TRBV19

CDR3aa: CASSLWPGSLTF
j_gene: TRBJ2-6
v_gene: TRBV12-3/TRBV12-4

CDR3aa: CASSPGQGAPDNYGYTF
j_gene: TRBJ1-2
v_gene: TRBV27

CDR3aa: CASSVDSWNQPQHF
j_gene: TRBJ1-5
v_gene: TRBV6-5

CDR3aa: CASSLTSDLNQETQYF
j_gene: TRBJ2-5
v_gene: TRBV5-4

CDR3aa: CASTVTSGYNEQFF
j_gene: TRBJ2-1
v_gene: TRBV6-5

CDR3aa: CASSYDKNTGELFF
j_gene: TRBJ2-2
v_gene: TRBV7-8

CDR3aa: CASSLVGRSNQPQHF
j_gene: TRBJ1-5
v_gene: TRBV27

CDR3aa: CASGHLTGAVNTEAFF
j_gene: TRBJ1-1
v_gene: TRBV12-5

CDR3aa: CASSLAATNEKLFF
j_gene: TRBJ1-4
v_gene: TRBV7-9

CDR3aa: CASSSRQGRHSPLHF
j_gene: TRBJ1-6
v_gene: TRBV5-4

CDR3aa: CASSFAGGTHEQYF
j_gene: TRBJ2-7
v_gene: TRBV5-4

CDR3aa: CASSEGGTAKNIQYF
j_gene: TRBJ2-4
v_gene: TRBV19

CDR3aa: CASTLNEKLFF
j_gene: TRBJ1-4
v_gene: TRBV2

CDR3aa: CASSLLGPYNEQFF
j_gene: TRBJ2-1
v_gene: TRBV7-2

CDR3aa: CASSYSGGFVEKLFF
j_gene: TRBJ1-4
v_gene: TRBV6-5

CDR3aa: CASSQLRSAITTNTGELFF
j_gene: TRBJ2-2
v_gene: TRBV4-1

CDR3aa: CAWSADSVGDRNYGYTF
j_gene: TRBJ1-2
v_gene: TRBV30

CDR3aa: CASAGGAGNTIYF
j_gene: TRBJ1-3
v_gene: TRBV6-5

CDR3aa: CASRSPGIERNEQFF
j_gene: TRBJ2-1
v_gene: TRBV6-1

CDR3aa: CASSAGQATSSGANVLTF
j_gene: TRBJ2-6
v_gene: TRBV5-1

CDR3aa: CAWNSGVGGYTF
j_gene: TRBJ1-2
v_gene: TRBV30

CDR3aa: CATSSNPSDRVSYNEQFF
j_gene: TRBJ2-1
v_gene: TRBV15

CDR3aa: CASSADRDTEAFF
j_gene: TRBJ1-1
v_gene: TRBV7-3

CDR3aa: CAWSVLAGTGELFF
j_gene: TRBJ2-2
v_gene: TRBV30

CDR3aa: CASRDETSGNDEQFF
j_gene: TRBJ2-1
v_gene: TRBV6-5

CDR3aa: CSASPGMSGANVLTF
j_gene: TRBJ2-6
v_gene: TRBV20-1

CDR3aa: CATSDRGNRGHYGYTF
j_gene: TRBJ1-2
v_gene: TRBV24-1

CDR3aa: CASSFQFWEAHFYEQYF
j_gene: TRBJ2-7
v_gene: TRBV11-3

CDR3aa: CASRGQGTGELFF
j_gene: TRBJ2-2
v_gene: TRBV2

CDR3aa: CASSPTGLAQPQHF
j_gene: TRBJ1-5
v_gene: TRBV27

CDR3aa: CASSRKSGQGRQETQYF
j_gene: TRBJ2-5
v_gene: TRBV7-3

CDR3aa: CASSQAGWGGTGELFF
j_gene: TRBJ2-2
v_gene: TRBV3-1/TRBV3-2

CDR3aa: CASSYGRYEQYF
j_gene: TRBJ2-7
v_gene: TRBV6-6

CDR3aa: CASPRGRRGEKLFF
j_gene: TRBJ1-4
v_gene: TRBV21-1

CDR3aa: CASAPTVGGNTIYF
j_gene: TRBJ1-3
v_gene: TRBV5-1

CDR3aa: CASSLDGHLSYNEQFF
j_gene: TRBJ2-1
v_gene: TRBV5-4

CDR3aa: CASSPPGLAGPSTDTQYF
j_gene: TRBJ2-3
v_gene: TRBV14

CDR3aa: CASSLGLGQETQYF
j_gene: TRBJ2-5
v_gene: TRBV5-1

CDR3aa: CASTDASSTQQGSYGYTF
j_gene: TRBJ1-2
v_gene: TRBV7-9

CDR3aa: CATSDMAHSSYNEQFF
j_gene: TRBJ2-1
v_gene: TRBV24-1

CDR3aa: CASSEGLAGGTGELFF
j_gene: TRBJ2-2
v_gene: TRBV2

CDR3aa: CASSQDTRAGGPPRSETQYF
j_gene: TRBJ2-5
v_gene: TRBV4-1

CDR3aa: CASSQEWDSMYDGYTF
j_gene: TRBJ1-2
v_gene: TRBV3-1/TRBV3-2